This passage covers 25 T cell receptor beta chains from one sample sequenced in a study of type 1 and type 2 diabetes patients. PCR was run on genomic DNA. A primer set of 30 forward and 13 reverse primers amplified the CDR3. TCRdb used MiXCR to reprocess the multiplex PCR reads, holding one entry per CDR3 protein. This table has 280,000 or so distinct CDR3 sequences, roughly 44% appearing once. Material: peripheral blood mononuclear cells (PBMCs). The origin of the receptors is a man between 18 and 29 years old with type 2 diabetes.

There are a few counts of this clonotype. The rearrangement uses TRBV2 and TRBJ2-5, with D possibly matching TRBD2 (6 bases). CDR3 size: 14 residues. Germline CDR1 SNHLY, CDR2 FYNNEI. V shed 2 bases and J shed 1 base, with 8 bases lying between them. CDR3 DNA sequence: TGTGCCAGCAGTGAACTAGCGCTCCAAGAGACCCAGTACTTC. This translates into CASSELALQETQYF.

This clonotype was detected ten times or more. The chain employs TRBV25-1 and TRBJ1-1, with D unclear. This CDR3 contains 15 residues. Between the trimmed V and J ends, which lost 1 base and 2 bases, there was a span of 11 bases. Per germline, CDR1 MGHDK and CDR2 SYGVNS. This CDR3 is CASSEFRWGNTEAFF. The CDR3 nucleotides are TGTGCCAGCAGTGAATTTAGGTGGGGAAACACTGAAGCTTTCTTT. Based on the CDR3 plus reference TRBV25-1 and TRBJ1-1, the full variable domain is EADIYQTPRYLVIGTGKKITLECSQTMGHDKMYWYQQDPGMELHLIHYSYGVNSTEKGDLSSESTVSRIRTEHFPLTLESARPSHTSQYLCASSEFRWGNTEAFFGQGTRLTVV.

This clonotype was counted between two and nine times. Here the CDR3 reads CASSLVTADSYEQYF. The DNA of the CDR3 is TGCGCCAGCAGCTTGGTCACGGCGGACTCCTACGAGCAGTACTTC. This sequence joins TRBV5-1 and TRBJ2-7; D remains ambiguous. CDR3 length: 15 amino acids. Germline V gene lookup returns CDR1 SGHRS and CDR2 YFSETQ. V gave up 0 bases and J gave up 0 bases, with 10 bases separating them.

The chain is built from TRBV12-3 or TRBV12-4 and TRBJ1-1; no firm D call. The CDR3 is made up of 13 amino acids. V was trimmed by 6 bases and J by 1 base, leaving 9 bases between them. The CDR3: CASRIEGNTEAFF. Written as DNA, the CDR3 is TGTGCCAGCAGGATCGAGGGGAACACTGAAGCTTTCTTT.

The chain is built from TRBV7-2 and TRBJ2-7; 10 bases align to TRBD2. Germline V gives CDR1 SGHTA, CDR2 FQGNSA. V lost 5 bases to trimming and J lost 6 bases; unmatched junction nucleotides: 10. This CDR3 is built from 15 residues. The DNA for the CDR3 is TGTGCCAGCAGCCAGACTAGCGGGTCCAACCTCGAGCAGTACTTC. Encoded protein: CASSQTSGSNLEQYF.

The V gene is TRBV30, the J gene TRBJ2-5; 10 bases fit TRBD2. The better agreement between TRBJ2-1 and the DNA end casts doubt on the J call. Germline CDR1 GTSNPN, CDR2 SVGIG (reference sequence). The CDR3 has 15 residues. As DNA, the CDR3 is TGTGCCAGTAGTACCGGGACTAGCGTTAACAATGAGCAGTTCTTC. This translates into CASSTGTSVNNEQFF.

With regard to this clonotype: Being one base from a much bigger clone, this may be a read error. The V and J genes are TRBV19 and TRBJ2-2; D possibly corresponds to TRBD1 (6 bases). The CDR3 is made up of 13 amino acids. CDR1 and CDR2 from the germline V gene are LNHDA and SQIVND (reference sequence). The CDR3 loop is CASRTVNTGELCF. DNA for the CDR3: TGTGCCAGCAGGACAGTGAACACCGGGGAGCTGTGTTTT.

The rearrangement uses TRBV2 and TRBJ1-1; 7 nucleotides match TRBD1. CDR1 SNHLY and CDR2 FYNNEI come from the germline V gene. With V trimmed by 6 bases and J by 8 bases, 12 bases remained unmatched. This CDR3 comprises 14 residues. The CDR3 nucleotides are TGTGCCAGCAGCGGATCAGACAGGGTGGGGGAAGCTTTCTTT. Translated, it gives CASSGSDRVGEAFF.

The sample holds a few counts of this clonotype. V and J are TRBV6-5 and TRBJ2-7; D is ambiguous. Germline V CDR1 and CDR2: MNHEY, SVGAGI. The V and J ends lost 4 bases and 4 bases respectively, with 14 bases between them. CDR3 length: 14 residues. DNA of the CDR3: TGTGCCAGCAGTTTAACAGCGATCCAGTACGAGCAGTACTTC. This gives the protein CASSLTAIQYEQYF.

V usage is TRBV12-3 or TRBV12-4 and J usage is TRBJ1-6; 7 bases are shared with TRBD1. Germline trimming cut 11 bases from V and 2 bases from J; bases unmatched to any gene: 12. The CDR3 has 16 amino acids. The chain's CDR3 is CASQDRRQTYNSPLHF. The CDR3 coding sequence is TGTGCCTCCCAGGACAGGCGCCAAACCTATAATTCACCCCTCCACTTT.

This chain connects TRBV30 to TRBJ2-2; maybe TRBD2 (5 bases). The V and J ends lost 4 bases and 6 bases respectively, with 15 bases between them. Germline values: CDR1 GTSNPN, CDR2 SVGIG (reference sequence). This CDR3 spans 14 amino acids. CDR3 loop: CAWKRQPLAGELFF. DNA of the CDR3: TGTGCCTGGAAGCGGCAGCCTCTGGCCGGGGAGCTGTTTTTT.

The chain employs TRBV4-1 and TRBJ2-1; no clear D gene. This CDR3 contains 15 residues. V lost 4 bases, J lost 2 bases, and 12 bases lay in between. In germline, CDR1 is MGHRA, CDR2 YSYEKL. The CDR3 spells CASSPSGEAYNEQFF. Written as DNA, the CDR3 is TGCGCCAGCAGCCCATCCGGTGAGGCCTACAATGAGCAGTTCTTC.

The V call is TRBV2, the J call TRBJ2-5; D is ambiguous. CDR1 is SNHLY, CDR2 FYNNEI, per germline. Trimming stripped 7 bases from V and 3 bases from J, with 6 bases between. This CDR3 region has 11 residues. CDR3 nucleotides: TGTGCCAGCAAGGTGGAAGAGACCCAGTACTTC. This translates into CASKVEETQYF. Looking up the rest from reference TRBV2 and TRBJ2-5 gives the full variable domain: EPEVTQTPSHQVTQMGQEVILRCVPISNHLYFYWYRQILGQKVEFLVSFYNNEISEKSEIFDDQFSVERPDGSNFTLKIRSTKLEDSAMYFCASKVEETQYFGPGTRLLVL.

This clonotype showed up just a few times. The rearrangement joins TRBV12-3 or TRBV12-4 to TRBJ1-2; D is undetermined. Trimming stripped 2 bases from V and 11 bases from J, with 12 bases between. The CDR3 covers 12 residues. The CDR3 region is CASSLYEGGYTF. DNA of the CDR3: TGTGCCAGCAGTTTATATGAGGGAGGTTACACCTTC.

This sequence joins TRBV25-1 and TRBJ1-4, with 10 positions matching TRBD1. From germline, CDR1 is MGHDK and CDR2 SYGVNS. V shed 6 bases and J 3 bases; nucleotides not matched to a gene: 7. The CDR3 spans 16 residues. CDR3 coding DNA: TGTGCCAGCAGCGGGACAGGGGAGTTTTCTAATGAAAAACTGTTTTTT. It is translated as CASSGTGEFSNEKLFF.

The V gene is TRBV6-5, the J gene TRBJ1-2; D possibly corresponds to TRBD1 (6 bases). This CDR3 comprises 12 residues. The V gene lost 11 bases and the J gene lost 4 bases, with 14 bases spanning the gap. Per germline, CDR1 MNHEY and CDR2 SVGAGI. The CDR3 sequence is CAASRGTYGYTF. CDR3 bases: TGTGCCGCCTCCAGGGGTACCTATGGCTACACCTTC.

The chain links TRBV6-2 or TRBV6-3 to TRBJ2-3; 8 nucleotides match TRBD2. Looked up from germline, CDR1 is MNHEY and CDR2 is SVGEGT. CDR3 size: 15 residues. V shed 5 bases and J 1 base; nucleotides not matched to a gene: 5. CDR3 region: CASSLLAARTDTQYF. The DNA of the CDR3 is TGTGCCAGCAGTCTACTAGCGGCACGCACAGATACGCAGTATTTT.

J is TRBJ2-1 and V is TRBV15; D is uncertain. The germline V and J ends were trimmed by 0 bases and 0 bases, with 12 bases remaining between them. From germline, CDR1 is LNHNV and CDR2 YYDKDF (reference sequence). The CDR3 consists of 17 residues. This CDR3 is CATSRDPGLSSYNEQFF. The DNA of the CDR3 is TGTGCCACCAGCAGAGATCCGGGTCTGTCCTCCTACAATGAGCAGTTCTTC.

In this sample, this clonotype turned up a few times. The rearrangement uses TRBV30 and TRBJ2-7, with a tentative D call TRBD2 (6 bases). V was pared by 2 bases and J by 7 bases, with 18 bases between. This CDR3 has 14 residues. The germline gives CDR1 GTSNPN, CDR2 SVGIG (reference sequence). The CDR3 coding sequence is TGTGCCTGGAGTTTCAGTATAGGGGACTCGGAGCAGTACTTC. Encoded protein: CAWSFSIGDSEQYF.

V gene TRBV29-1 combines with J gene TRBJ1-2; D perhaps matches TRBD1 (5 bases). This CDR3 is 13 amino acids long. Germline-derived CDR1 and CDR2 are SQVTM and ANQGSEA. Trimming stripped 1 base from V and 2 bases from J, with 8 bases between. CDR3 sequence: CSVEGGANYGYTF. The DNA for the CDR3 is TGCAGCGTTGAAGGGGGCGCCAACTATGGCTACACCTTC.

J is TRBJ2-1 and V is TRBV5-1; 8 nucleotides line up with TRBD2. The junction had 9 bases not matched to a gene; V was cut back by 3 bases and J by 4 bases. The CDR3 has 16 amino acids. Per germline, CDR1 SGHRS and CDR2 YFSETQ. In nucleotides, the CDR3 is TGCGCCAGCAGCTCCAATAGCGGGGACCCTTACAATGAGCAGTTCTTC. Amino acid sequence: CASSSNSGDPYNEQFF.

About this clonotype itself: Given a much more abundant clone one base away, this may be a read error. This sequence joins TRBV2 and TRBJ2-7, with D perhaps matching TRBD1 or TRBD2 (5 bases each). The V gene's germline CDR1 is SNHLY and CDR2 FYNNEI. The CDR3 length is 13 residues. CDR3 residues: CASSRDGQDGYAF. The CDR3 coding sequence is TGTGCCAGCAGCCGGGACGGCCAAGATGGCTACGCCTTC.

The chain joins TRBV7-8 to TRBJ2-5; 10 bases agree with TRBD1. The J segment lost 4 bases and the V segment lost 5 bases, leaving 7 bases of the junction unmatched. CDR1 is SGHVS and CDR2 is FQNEAQ in the germline V gene. The CDR3 length is 15 residues. CDR3 amino acids: CASSQTGGRGETQYF. The CDR3 DNA follows: TGTGCCAGCAGCCAGACAGGGGGCAGGGGAGAGACCCAGTACTTC.

In its sample, this clonotype was seen a few times. DNA for the CDR3: TGTGCCAGCAGCTTAGGGGCGGACACAGATACGCAGTATTTT. It codes for CASSLGADTDTQYF. The rearrangement joins TRBV7-3 to TRBJ2-3; weak D call: TRBD1 (5 bases). Trimming removed 2 bases from V and 2 bases from J, with 8 bases in between. The germline V gene encodes CDR1 SGHTA and CDR2 FQGTGA. CDR3 length: 14 amino acids.

With regard to this clonotype: The conserved phenylalanine or tryptophan normally closing the CDR3 is absent here, so this likely arose from a read error. The chain combines TRBV6-5 with TRBJ2-1; 9 bases line up with TRBD2. Germline CDR1 reads MNHEY; CDR2 reads SVGAGI. There are 15 residues in the CDR3. The CDR3 coding sequence is TGTGCCATCAGTGAGACTAGCGGATACTACAATGAGCAGTTCTCC. Amino acid sequence: CAISETSGYYNEQFS.